The present T cell receptor beta chain was sequenced within a study of blood T cell repertoires in COVID-19. Background on the study: COVID-19 samples from acute and convalescent phases originated in the United States, Italy and Spain. The analysed material was cDNA or gDNA that came from T cells, B-cell-depleted T cells, or PBMCs.

CDR1 and CDR2 (germline): MNHEY, SVGEGT. There are 16 residues in the CDR3. J gave up 4 bases and V 0 bases, and 4 bases lay outside the gene matches. Profiling relied on immunoSEQ multiplex PCR, and the TCRdb table lists in-frame clones only, not all of them. The sample yields hundreds of thousands of clones, around nine tenths seen once. Seattle enrolled patients during active infection and tracked them longitudinally. The TCR originated in a woman in her seventies with COVID-19, enrolled during active disease. What was sequenced was peripheral blood. The rearrangement links TRBV6-2 or TRBV6-3 to TRBJ2-3; 10 nucleotides agree with TRBD1. The CDR3 sequence: CASSYSGQGRPDTQYF. The CDR3 DNA reads TGTGCCAGCAGTTACTCGGGACAGGGGAGGCCAGATACGCAGTATTTT.